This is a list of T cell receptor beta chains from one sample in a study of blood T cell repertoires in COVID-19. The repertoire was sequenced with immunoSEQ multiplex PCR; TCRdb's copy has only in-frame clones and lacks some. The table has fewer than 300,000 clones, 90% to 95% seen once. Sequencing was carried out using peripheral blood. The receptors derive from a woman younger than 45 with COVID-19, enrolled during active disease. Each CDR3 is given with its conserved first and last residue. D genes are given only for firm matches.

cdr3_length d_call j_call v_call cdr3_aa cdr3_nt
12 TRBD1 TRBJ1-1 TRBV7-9 CASSLRTGEAFF TGTGCCAGCAGCTTAAGGACAGGAGAAGCTTTCTTT
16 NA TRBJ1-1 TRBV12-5 CASGFTTDRMNTEAFF TGTGCTAGTGGTTTCACGACAGACAGGATGAACACTGAAGCTTTCTTT
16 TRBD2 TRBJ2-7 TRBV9 CASSPTGLAGTYEQYF TGTGCCAGCAGCCCCACGGGACTAGCGGGAACCTACGAGCAGTACTTC
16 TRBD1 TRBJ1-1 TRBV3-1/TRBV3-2 CASSRLGGVRDTEAFF TGTGCCAGCAGCCGATTAGGGGGCGTAAGGGACACTGAAGCTTTCTTT
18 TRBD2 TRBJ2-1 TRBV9 CASSELAGGNKGRNEQFF TGTGCCAGCAGCGAACTAGCGGGAGGTAATAAGGGTAGGAATGAGCAGTTCTTC
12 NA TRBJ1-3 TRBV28 CASSPQGNTIYF TGTGCCAGCAGTCCGCAGGGAAACACCATATATTTT
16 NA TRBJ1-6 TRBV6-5 CASSYSGTGDNSPLHF TGTGCCAGCAGTTACTCGGGGACGGGAGATAATTCACCCCTCCACTTT
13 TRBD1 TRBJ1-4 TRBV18 CASSRTGDEKLFF TGTGCCAGCTCACGGACAGGGGATGAAAAACTGTTTTTT
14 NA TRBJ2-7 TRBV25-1 CASSDGYPRGGQYF TGTGCCAGCAGTGATGGCTACCCCCGAGGCGGGCAGTACTTC
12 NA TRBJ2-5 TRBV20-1 CSASLAMETQYF TGCAGTGCCAGTCTAGCAATGGAGACCCAGTACTTC
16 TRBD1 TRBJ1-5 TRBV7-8 CASSLRDSPSNQPQHF TGTGCCAGCAGCTTGAGGGACAGCCCCTCCAATCAGCCCCAGCATTTT
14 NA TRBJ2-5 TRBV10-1 CASSPDTGQETQYF TGCGCCAGCAGTCCGGACACAGGCCAAGAGACCCAGTACTTC